These 31 T cell receptor beta chains were sequenced from one sample in a study of control samples from healthy donors and cancer patients. Profiling relied on immunoSEQ multiplex PCR, and the TCRdb table lists in-frame clones only, not all of them. The sample holds about 65,000 clones, 90% seen once. Source material: PBMCs. These receptors came from a woman aged 45 to 65 with colorectal cancer.

A single count supports this clone. This chain joins TRBV11-2 and TRBJ1-2; D is ambiguous. The V end was cut by 2 bases, the J end by 2 bases, with 9 bases between. The CDR3 is made up of 14 amino acids. The germline gives CDR1 SGHAT, CDR2 FQNNGV. In DNA, the CDR3 is TGTGCCAGCAGCTTAAGGGCCCTAAACTATGGCTACACCTTC. Translation: CASSLRALNYGYTF.

V and J are TRBV7-9 and TRBJ1-2, with a weak D call TRBD1 (5 bases). Between the trimmed V and J ends, which lost 5 bases and 8 bases, there was a span of 18 bases. Germline loops: CDR1 SEHNR, CDR2 FQNEAQ (reference sequence). The length of the CDR3 is 14 residues. The CDR3 sequence: CASSPSGGESGYTF. CDR3 coding DNA: TGTGCCAGCAGCCCCTCGGGGGGGGAATCGGGCTACACCTTC.

The rearrangement joins TRBV6-6 to TRBJ2-4; D is undetermined. Trimming removed 0 bases from V and 4 bases from J, with 10 bases in between. From germline, CDR1 is MNHNY and CDR2 SVGAGI (reference sequence). There are 15 residues in the CDR3. The CDR3 region has the DNA TGTGCCAGCAGTTACTCGAAGTATTCTAAAAACATTCAGTACTTC. Protein product: CASSYSKYSKNIQYF.

The rearrangement joins TRBV5-5 to TRBJ1-1; 8 bases are shared with TRBD1. The J segment lost 4 bases and the V segment lost 4 bases, leaving 6 bases of the junction unmatched. Germline loops: CDR1 SGHKS, CDR2 YYEKEE (reference sequence). The CDR3 runs to 14 residues. The CDR3 reads CASSETGASTEAFF. Written as DNA, the CDR3 is TGTGCCAGCAGCGAGACAGGGGCGAGCACTGAAGCTTTCTTT.

The gene calls are TRBV15 and TRBJ1-2; D remains ambiguous. This CDR3 is built from 14 residues. V shed 2 bases and J shed 4 bases, with 11 bases lying between them. Germline values: CDR1 LNHNV, CDR2 YYDKDF (reference sequence). Here the CDR3 DNA reads TGTGCCACCAGCAGAACAGATATTCCCTATGGCTACACCTTC. Protein sequence: CATSRTDIPYGYTF.

This clone came up once. V gene TRBV7-3 combines with J gene TRBJ1-1; a possible D gene is TRBD1 (5 bases). The V gene's germline CDR1 is SGHTA and CDR2 FQGTGA. V lost 6 bases to trimming and J lost 1 base, with 9 bases between them. CDR3 length equals 13 residues. The CDR3 DNA follows: TGTGCCAGCAGGTCCCAGGGGAACACTGAAGCTTTCTTT. It translates to CASRSQGNTEAFF.

J is TRBJ1-2 and V is TRBV19, with TRBD1 matching 7 bases. CDR3 length equals 15 residues. Trimming at V came to 1 base and at J to 4 bases, leaving 6 bases not matched to a gene. Germline lookup yields CDR1 LNHDA and CDR2 SQIVND (reference sequence). The CDR3 loop reads CASSIAPQGGYGYTF. In nucleotides, the CDR3 is TGTGCCAGTAGTATAGCCCCCCAGGGGGGCTATGGCTACACCTTC. Complete variable domain (other parts from reference TRBV19 and TRBJ1-2): DGGITQSPKYLFRKEGQNVTLSCEQNLNHDAMYWYRQDPGQGLRLIYYSQIVNDFQKGDIAEGYSVSREKKESFPLTVTSAQKNPTAFYLCASSIAPQGGYGYTFGSGTRLTVV.

This clone was detected only once. The chain is built from TRBV10-1 and TRBJ2-2; TRBD2 matches at 13 bases. The CDR3 consists of 18 residues. Germline V CDR1 and CDR2: WNHNN, SYGVQD (reference sequence). The trim removed 6 bases at V and 2 bases at J, leaving 9 bases unmatched. The CDR3 reads CASRAGLAGVGNTGELFF. As DNA, the CDR3 is TGCGCCAGCAGAGCTGGACTAGCGGGAGTAGGTAACACCGGGGAGCTGTTTTTT.

The gene calls are TRBV28 and TRBJ2-5; possibly TRBD2 for D (6 bases). V was clipped by 2 bases and J by 6 bases, with 10 bases between them. CDR1 MDHEN and CDR2 SYDVKM come from the germline V gene. The CDR3 is made up of 13 amino acids. CDR3 sequence (DNA): TGTGCCAGCAGTTTAGCAGCGGGCAAGACCCAGTACTTC. This sequence encodes CASSLAAGKTQYF.

Details on this clone: This specimen includes other DNA sequences encoding the same CDR3. The chain links TRBV12-5 to TRBJ1-1; 9 positions agree with TRBD1. Looked up from germline, CDR1 is LGHNT and CDR2 is FRNRAP. The CDR3 consists of 19 residues. J gave up 2 bases and V 4 bases, and 17 bases lay outside the gene matches. CDR3 residues: CASGSLVGQGLRRNTEAFF. CDR3 bases: TGTGCTAGTGGTTCTTTGGTGGGACAGGGCCTAAGACGAAACACTGAAGCTTTCTTT.

This clone showed up just a few times. This sequence joins TRBV7-3 and TRBJ2-6, with 8 bases fitting TRBD1. With V trimmed by 4 bases and J by 0 bases, 8 bases remained unmatched. Germline V CDR1 and CDR2: SGHTA, FQGTGA. This CDR3 is built from 18 residues. DNA for the CDR3: TGTGCCAGCAGCTCGCCGACAGGGGAAGTCTCTGGGGCCAACGTCCTGACTTTC. Its translation: CASSSPTGEVSGANVLTF. The whole variable domain, remainder taken from reference TRBV7-3 and TRBJ2-6, is GAGVSQTPSNKVTEKGKYVELRCDPISGHTALYWYRQSLGQGPEFLIYFQGTGAADDSGLPNDRFFAVRPEGSVSTLKIQRTERGDSAVYLCASSSPTGEVSGANVLTFGAGSRLTVL.

This clone was counted between two and nine times. The genes are TRBV5-5 and TRBJ2-5; TRBD1 aligns across 7 bases. CDR3 size: 16 residues. V gave up 4 bases and J gave up 4 bases; unmatched junction bases: 13. The germline V gene has CDR1 SGHKS and CDR2 YYEKEE (reference sequence). CDR3 nucleotide sequence: TGTGCCAGCAGCGAGAACGACAGGGTCGGTGGAGAGACCCAGTACTTC. Its protein is CASSENDRVGGETQYF.

The V and J genes are TRBV2 and TRBJ1-4, with 10 bases lining up with TRBD1. V lost 6 bases and J lost 3; bases outside the gene matches: 4. CDR3 size: 15 residues. CDR1 is SNHLY, CDR2 FYNNEI, per germline. The chain's CDR3 is CASSDRGLPNEKLFF. The CDR3 DNA sequence: TGTGCCAGCAGCGACAGGGGGCTGCCTAATGAAAAACTGTTTTTT.

This rearrangement joins TRBV6-2 or TRBV6-3 to TRBJ2-3, with D possibly TRBD2 on 6 matching bases. Trimming removed 2 bases at V and 2 bases at J, with 11 bases between. Germline CDR1 is MNHEY and CDR2 is SVGEGT. The CDR3 sequence is 15 residues long. The CDR3 here is CASSYRGWTTDTQYF. The DNA for the CDR3 is TGTGCCAGCAGTTACCGGGGGTGGACCACAGATACGCAGTATTTT.

The genes are TRBV30 and TRBJ1-4; 7 positions agree with TRBD1. V was clipped by 1 base and J by 6 bases; unmatched bases: 2. The CDR3 covers 13 residues. Per germline, CDR1 GTSNPN and CDR2 SVGIG (reference sequence). CDR3 sequence reads: CAWSGQGDEKLFF. The CDR3 DNA reads TGTGCCTGGAGTGGGCAGGGGGATGAAAAACTGTTTTTT.

Only a few counts were recorded for this clone. This sequence joins TRBV11-1 and TRBJ2-2; D unresolved. The CDR3 is made up of 16 amino acids. Germline-derived CDR1 and CDR2 are SGHAT and FQDESV (reference sequence). V was cut by 4 bases and J by 1 base, with 13 bases left in between. CDR3: CASSSSPHVNTGELFF. CDR3 nucleotide sequence: TGTGCCAGCAGCTCCTCCCCCCATGTGAACACCGGGGAGCTGTTTTTT.

J is TRBJ2-3 and V is TRBV6-5; maybe TRBD1 (6 bases). Per germline, CDR1 MNHEY and CDR2 SVGAGI. Trimming pared 8 bases from V and 4 bases from J, leaving 13 bases between. The CDR3 runs 13 residues. The DNA of the CDR3 is TGTGCCAGCCACCATCCAGGGGCAGATACGCAGTATTTT. Protein sequence: CASHHPGADTQYF.

V is TRBV30 and J is TRBJ1-2; D is unclear. CDR1 and CDR2 from the germline V gene are GTSNPN and SVGIG (reference sequence). The V and J ends lost 2 bases and 8 bases respectively, with 18 bases between them. There are 14 residues in the CDR3. The CDR3 coding sequence is TGTGCCTGGAGTTTTGGCCACCAGCCCCAAGGCTACACCTTC. Translated, it gives CAWSFGHQPQGYTF.

This chain links TRBV7-6 with TRBJ2-5; a weak D match, TRBD1 (6 bases). V dropped 5 bases and J dropped 5 bases, with 12 bases sitting between them. This CDR3 comprises 13 residues. The germline V gene encodes CDR1 SGHVS and CDR2 FNYEAQ. The CDR3 nucleotides are TGTGCCAGCAGCCGATACAGGGATGAGACCCAGTACTTC. This gives the protein CASSRYRDETQYF.

The chain employs TRBV19 and TRBJ1-5; 9 nucleotides align to TRBD1. The CDR3 extends over 15 amino acids. From germline, CDR1 is LNHDA and CDR2 SQIVND (reference sequence). V shed 3 bases, J shed 6 bases, and the junction held 6 bases outside the gene matches. CDR3 sequence (DNA): TGTGCCAGTAGTATGGGACAGGGAGGGTCTCAGCCCCAGCATTTT. Its translation: CASSMGQGGSQPQHF.

The chain uses TRBV7-9 and TRBJ1-4; 9 nucleotides agree with TRBD1. The CDR3 covers 13 residues. The ends lost 5 bases at V and 11 bases at J; junction bases unmatched: 6. CDR1 is SEHNR, CDR2 FQNEAQ, per germline (reference sequence). This CDR3 reads CASSLRTGEKLFF. Written as DNA, the CDR3 is TGTGCCAGCAGCCTCCGGACAGGGGAGAAACTGTTTTTT. The full variable domain, completed using reference TRBV7-9 and TRBJ1-4, is DTGVSQNPRHKITKRGQNVTFRCDPISEHNRLYWYRQTLGQGPEFLTYFQNEAQLEKSRLLSDRFSAERPKGSFSTLEIQRTEQGDSAMYLCASSLRTGEKLFFGSGTQLSVL.

The chain combines TRBV30 with TRBJ1-2; D possibly corresponds to TRBD1 (6 bases). The CDR3 runs 18 residues. V gave up 0 bases and J gave up 3 bases, with 23 bases separating them. CDR1 is GTSNPN and CDR2 is SVGIG in the germline V gene (reference sequence). CDR3: CAWSVLQGRVVLDYGYTF. In nucleotides, the CDR3 is TGTGCCTGGAGTGTACTACAGGGTCGTGTTGTTTTGGACTATGGCTACACCTTC.

The chain combines TRBV27 with TRBJ1-1; TRBD1 matches at 10 bases. V was clipped by 2 bases and J by 5 bases; unmatched bases: 5. This CDR3 is built from 15 residues. The germline V gene encodes CDR1 MNHEY and CDR2 SMNVEV (reference sequence). CDR3 protein: CASSLGTGVGTEAFF. The CDR3 nucleotides are TGTGCCAGCAGTTTAGGGACAGGGGTAGGAACTGAAGCTTTCTTT.

The genes are TRBV2 and TRBJ2-3; TRBD2 agrees at 9 bases. V dropped 5 bases and J dropped 1; count of bases not matched to a gene: 4. Germline loops: CDR1 SNHLY, CDR2 FYNNEI. This CDR3 has 15 amino acids. DNA of the CDR3: TGTGCCAGCAGTCTCCGGACTAGCGGCACAGATACGCAGTATTTT. It yields the protein CASSLRTSGTDTQYF.

The chain employs TRBV28 and TRBJ1-1, with 7 bases identical to TRBD1. CDR3 length: 15 amino acids. Germline assignment: CDR1 MDHEN and CDR2 SYDVKM. The V gene end was trimmed by 4 bases and the J gene end by 2 bases; junction bases not matched to a gene: 7. CDR3 loop: CASSSPGGGNTEAFF. In DNA, the CDR3 is TGTGCCAGCAGTTCACCAGGGGGAGGTAACACTGAAGCTTTCTTT. The complete variable domain, with remaining parts taken from reference TRBV28 and TRBJ1-1, reads DVKVTQSSRYLVKRTGEKVFLECVQDMDHENMFWYRQDPGLGLRLIYFSYDVKMKEKGDIPEGYSVSREKKERFSLILESASTNQTSMYLCASSSPGGGNTEAFFGQGTRLTVV.

The chain is built from TRBV19 and TRBJ2-6, with D perhaps TRBD1 or TRBD2 (5 bases each). There are 17 residues in the CDR3. V lost 4 bases to trimming and J lost 4 bases, with 17 bases between them. The germline V gene has CDR1 LNHDA and CDR2 SQIVND (reference sequence). CDR3 residues: CASSTQGPIAGANVLTF. For the CDR3, the DNA is TGTGCCAGTAGTACGCAGGGACCTATTGCCGGGGCCAACGTCCTGACTTTC.

The V call is TRBV10-3, the J call TRBJ1-5; no reliable D call. The CDR3 loop spans 14 amino acids. Germline CDR1 and CDR2: ENHRY and SYGVKD. V dropped 3 bases and J dropped 1 base, with 7 bases sitting between them. The CDR3, as DNA: TGTGCCATCAGTGAACGGCAGAGCAATCAGCCCCAGCATTTT. Its translation: CAISERQSNQPQHF.

This rearrangement joins TRBV7-9 to TRBJ2-5; D is uncertain. Trimming removed 3 bases at V and 5 bases at J, with 19 bases between. This CDR3 region has 16 residues. Germline V gene lookup returns CDR1 SEHNR and CDR2 FQNEAQ (reference sequence). CDR3: CASSFGISNFKETQYF. CDR3 in DNA: TGTGCCAGCAGCTTTGGGATTAGTAACTTTAAGGAGACCCAGTACTTC. Full variable domain (remainder filled in from reference TRBV7-9 and TRBJ2-5): DTGVSQNPRHKITKRGQNVTFRCDPISEHNRLYWYRQTLGQGPEFLTYFQNEAQLEKSRLLSDRFSAERPKGSFSTLEIQRTEQGDSAMYLCASSFGISNFKETQYFGPGTRLLVL.

V gene TRBV5-4 combines with J gene TRBJ1-1; TRBD1 is a possible D gene (6 bases). With 6 bases removed from V and 4 bases from J, the gap between germline ends came to 22 bases. CDR3 length: 16 amino acids. CDR1 and CDR2 (germline): SGHNT, YYREEE (reference sequence). In nucleotides, the CDR3 is TGTGCCAGCACCCAGGGTTGGGGGGGCGGCGGCACTGAAGCTTTCTTT. Its translation: CASTQGWGGGGTEAFF.

The CDR3 is CASSPVGGDYNEQFF. The DNA of the CDR3 is TGTGCCAGCAGTCCGGTGGGCGGGGACTACAATGAGCAGTTCTTC. The chain joins TRBV6-5 to TRBJ2-1, with D possibly TRBD2 on 6 matching bases. V lost 5 bases and J lost 3, with 14 bases in between. The CDR3 loop spans 15 amino acids. The germline CDR1 and CDR2 sequences are MNHEY and SVGAGI.

The rearrangement joins TRBV5-1 to TRBJ1-1; 8 positions match TRBD1. CDR1 and CDR2 (germline): SGHRS, YFSETQ. This CDR3 has 13 residues. The ends lost 4 bases at V and 4 bases at J; junction bases unmatched: 3. The CDR3, as DNA: TGCGCCAGCAGCGAACAGGGGGGCACTGAAGCTTTCTTT. Its translation is CASSEQGGTEAFF.